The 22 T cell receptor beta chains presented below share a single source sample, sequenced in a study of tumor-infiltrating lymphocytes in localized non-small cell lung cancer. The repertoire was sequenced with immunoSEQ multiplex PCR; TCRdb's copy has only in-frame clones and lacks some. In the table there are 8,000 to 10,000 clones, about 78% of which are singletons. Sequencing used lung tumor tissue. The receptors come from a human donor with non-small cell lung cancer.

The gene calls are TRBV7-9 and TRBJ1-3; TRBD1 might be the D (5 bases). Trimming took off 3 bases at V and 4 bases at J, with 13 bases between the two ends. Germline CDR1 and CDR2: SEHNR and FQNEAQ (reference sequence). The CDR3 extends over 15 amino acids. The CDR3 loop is CASSFDRSAGNTIYF. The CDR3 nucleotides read TGTGCCAGCAGCTTTGACAGATCGGCAGGAAACACCATATATTTT.

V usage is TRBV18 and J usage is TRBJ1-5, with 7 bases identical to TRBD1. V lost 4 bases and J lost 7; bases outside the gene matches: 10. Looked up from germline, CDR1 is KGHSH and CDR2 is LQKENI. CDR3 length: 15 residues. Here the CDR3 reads CASSHSTGTGQPQHF. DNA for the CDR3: TGTGCCAGCTCACACTCGACAGGGACTGGACAGCCCCAGCATTTT.

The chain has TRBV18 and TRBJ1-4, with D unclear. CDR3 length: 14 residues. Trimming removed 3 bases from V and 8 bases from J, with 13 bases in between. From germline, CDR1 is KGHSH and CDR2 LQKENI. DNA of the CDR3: TGTGCCAGCTCACCTTCCGGGAGTGGGGAAAAACTGTTTTTT. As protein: CASSPSGSGEKLFF.

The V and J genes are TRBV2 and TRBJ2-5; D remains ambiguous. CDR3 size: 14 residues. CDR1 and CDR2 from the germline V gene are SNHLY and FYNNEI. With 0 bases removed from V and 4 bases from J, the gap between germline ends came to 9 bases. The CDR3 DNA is TGTGCCAGCAGTGAAGCGGTAACCAGAGAGACCCAGTACTTC. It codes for CASSEAVTRETQYF.

The CDR3 nucleotides read TGTGCCACCTCCCTCGCGGCAGCGAACACCGGGGAGCTGTTTTTT. Its translation: CATSLAAANTGELFF. V is TRBV2 and J is TRBJ2-2, with D uncertain. The CDR3 sequence is 15 residues long. Between the trimmed V and J ends, which lost 10 bases and 0 bases, there was a span of 15 bases. Germline V gene data show CDR1 as SNHLY and CDR2 as FYNNEI.

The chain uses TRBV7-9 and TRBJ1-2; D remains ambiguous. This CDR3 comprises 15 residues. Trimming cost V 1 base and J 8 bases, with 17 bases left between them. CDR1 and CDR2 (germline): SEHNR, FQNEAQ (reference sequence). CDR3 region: CASSLDGLGSRGYTF. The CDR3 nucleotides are TGTGCCAGCAGCTTAGACGGCTTGGGGTCGCGGGGCTACACCTTC.

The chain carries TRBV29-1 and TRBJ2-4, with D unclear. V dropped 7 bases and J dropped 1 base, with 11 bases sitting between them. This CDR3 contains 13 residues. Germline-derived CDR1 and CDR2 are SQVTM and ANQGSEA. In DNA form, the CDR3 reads TGCAGCGGCGGCGGTTCGGCCAAAAACATTCAGTACTTC. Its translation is CSGGGSAKNIQYF. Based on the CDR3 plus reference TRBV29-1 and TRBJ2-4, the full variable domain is SAVISQKPSRDICQRGTSLTIQCQVDSQVTMMFWYRQQPGQSLTLIATANQGSEATYESGFVIDKFPISRPNLTFSTLTVSNMSPEDSSIYLCSGGGSAKNIQYFGAGTRLSVL.

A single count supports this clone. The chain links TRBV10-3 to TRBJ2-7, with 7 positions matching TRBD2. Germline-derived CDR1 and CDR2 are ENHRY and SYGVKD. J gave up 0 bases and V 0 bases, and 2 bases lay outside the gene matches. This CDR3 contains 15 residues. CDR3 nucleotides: TGTGCCATCAGTGAGTCGGGGGGGAACTCCTACGAGCAGTACTTC. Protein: CAISESGGNSYEQYF.

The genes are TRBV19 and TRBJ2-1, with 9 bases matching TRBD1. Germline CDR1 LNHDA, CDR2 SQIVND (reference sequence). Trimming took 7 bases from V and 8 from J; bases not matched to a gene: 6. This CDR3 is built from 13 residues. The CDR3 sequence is CASTHRGQDEQFF. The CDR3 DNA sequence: TGTGCCAGTACCCACAGGGGGCAAGATGAGCAGTTCTTC.

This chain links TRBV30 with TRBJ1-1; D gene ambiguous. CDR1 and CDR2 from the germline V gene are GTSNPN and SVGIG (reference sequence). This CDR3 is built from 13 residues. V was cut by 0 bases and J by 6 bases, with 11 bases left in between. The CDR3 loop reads CAWSVVRASEAFF. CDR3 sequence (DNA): TGTGCCTGGAGTGTAGTAAGGGCCTCTGAAGCTTTCTTT. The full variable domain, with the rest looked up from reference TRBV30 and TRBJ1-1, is SQTIHQWPATLVQPVGSPLSLECTVEGTSNPNLYWYRQAAGRGLQLLFYSVGIGQISSEVPQNLSASRPQDRQFILSSKKLLLSDSGFYLCAWSVVRASEAFFGQGTRLTVV.

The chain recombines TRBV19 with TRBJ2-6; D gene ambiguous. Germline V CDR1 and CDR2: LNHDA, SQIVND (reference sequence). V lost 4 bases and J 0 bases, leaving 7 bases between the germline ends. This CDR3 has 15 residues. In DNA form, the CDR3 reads TGTGCCAGTAGTAGCGGCGGCTCTGGGGCCAACGTCCTGACTTTC. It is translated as CASSSGGSGANVLTF.

As DNA, the CDR3 is TGTGCCAGCAGTTTACTCGGGCTAGTCTCCTACGAGCAGTACTTC. This encodes CASSLLGLVSYEQYF. The chain employs TRBV28 and TRBJ2-7, with D uncertain. Trimming cost V 2 bases and J 0 bases, with 11 bases left between them. From germline, CDR1 is MDHEN and CDR2 SYDVKM. The CDR3 contains 15 residues.

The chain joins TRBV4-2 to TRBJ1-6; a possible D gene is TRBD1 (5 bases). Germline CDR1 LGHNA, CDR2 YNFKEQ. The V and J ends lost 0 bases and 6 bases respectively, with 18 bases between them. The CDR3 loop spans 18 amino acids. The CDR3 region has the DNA TGTGCCAGCAGCCAAGAGCGGCCGCAGGGTATGGGTAATTCACCCCTCCACTTT. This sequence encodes CASSQERPQGMGNSPLHF.

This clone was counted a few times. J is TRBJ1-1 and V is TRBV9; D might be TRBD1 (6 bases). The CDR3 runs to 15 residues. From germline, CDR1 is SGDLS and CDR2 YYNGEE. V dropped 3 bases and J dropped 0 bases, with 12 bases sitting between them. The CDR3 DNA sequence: TGTGCCAGCAGCGAGCGGACAGTGATGAACACTGAAGCTTTCTTT. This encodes CASSERTVMNTEAFF.

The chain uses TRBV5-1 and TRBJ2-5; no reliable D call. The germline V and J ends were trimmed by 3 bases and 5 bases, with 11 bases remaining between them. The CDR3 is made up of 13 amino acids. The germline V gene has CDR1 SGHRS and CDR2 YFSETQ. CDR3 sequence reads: CASSSGRRETQYF. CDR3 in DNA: TGCGCCAGCAGCTCCGGACGGCGGGAGACCCAGTACTTC.

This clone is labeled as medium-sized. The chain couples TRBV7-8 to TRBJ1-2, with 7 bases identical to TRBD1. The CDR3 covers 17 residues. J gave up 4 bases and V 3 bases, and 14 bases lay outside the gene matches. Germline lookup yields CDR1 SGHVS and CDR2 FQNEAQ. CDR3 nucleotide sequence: TGTGCCAGCAGCTTGCCGACAGGGATAAATCGGGTCTATGGCTACACCTTC. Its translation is CASSLPTGINRVYGYTF.

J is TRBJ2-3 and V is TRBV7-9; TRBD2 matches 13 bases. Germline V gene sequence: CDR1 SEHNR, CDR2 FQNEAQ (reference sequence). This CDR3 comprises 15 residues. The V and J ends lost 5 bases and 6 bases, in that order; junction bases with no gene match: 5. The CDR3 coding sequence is TGTGCCAGCAGCCGGACTAGCGGGAGCGGGGATACGCAGTATTTT. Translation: CASSRTSGSGDTQYF.

CDR3 coding DNA: TGTGCCAGCAGCCGGAGGGCAGTACTCCCAGATACGCAGTATTTT. This gives the protein CASSRRAVLPDTQYF. The chain joins TRBV6-6 to TRBJ2-3; D is possibly TRBD2 (6 bases). V was trimmed by 6 bases and J by 4 bases, leaving 17 bases between them. The CDR3 has 15 residues. CDR1 MNHNY and CDR2 SVGAGI come from the germline V gene (reference sequence).

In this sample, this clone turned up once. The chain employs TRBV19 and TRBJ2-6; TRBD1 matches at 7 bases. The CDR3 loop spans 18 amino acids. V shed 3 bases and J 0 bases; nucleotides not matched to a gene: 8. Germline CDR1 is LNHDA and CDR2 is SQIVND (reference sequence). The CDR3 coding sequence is TGTGCCAGTAGTATCGGTGGACAGGTGGGCTCTGGGGCCAACGTCCTGACTTTC. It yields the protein CASSIGGQVGSGANVLTF.

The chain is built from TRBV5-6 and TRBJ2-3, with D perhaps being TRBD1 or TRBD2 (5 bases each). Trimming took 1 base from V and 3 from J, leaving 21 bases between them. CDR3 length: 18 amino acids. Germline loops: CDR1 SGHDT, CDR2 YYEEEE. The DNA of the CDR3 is TGTGCCAGCAGCTTGTTTGTAGGGGACGAACGGCTTACAGATACGCAGTATTTT. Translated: CASSLFVGDERLTDTQYF.

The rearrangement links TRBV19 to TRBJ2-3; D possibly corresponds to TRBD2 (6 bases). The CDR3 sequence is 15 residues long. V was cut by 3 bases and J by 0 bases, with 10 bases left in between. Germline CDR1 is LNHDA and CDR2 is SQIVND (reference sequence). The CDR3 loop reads CASSIRRASTDTQYF. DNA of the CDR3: TGTGCCAGTAGTATCCGGAGGGCTAGCACAGATACGCAGTATTTT.

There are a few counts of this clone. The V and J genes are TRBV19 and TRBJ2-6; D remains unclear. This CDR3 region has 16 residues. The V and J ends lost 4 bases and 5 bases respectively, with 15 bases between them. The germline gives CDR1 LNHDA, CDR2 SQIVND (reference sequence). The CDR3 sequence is CASSNRARWRANVLTF. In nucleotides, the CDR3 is TGTGCCAGTAGTAATCGCGCTCGCTGGAGGGCCAACGTCCTGACTTTC.